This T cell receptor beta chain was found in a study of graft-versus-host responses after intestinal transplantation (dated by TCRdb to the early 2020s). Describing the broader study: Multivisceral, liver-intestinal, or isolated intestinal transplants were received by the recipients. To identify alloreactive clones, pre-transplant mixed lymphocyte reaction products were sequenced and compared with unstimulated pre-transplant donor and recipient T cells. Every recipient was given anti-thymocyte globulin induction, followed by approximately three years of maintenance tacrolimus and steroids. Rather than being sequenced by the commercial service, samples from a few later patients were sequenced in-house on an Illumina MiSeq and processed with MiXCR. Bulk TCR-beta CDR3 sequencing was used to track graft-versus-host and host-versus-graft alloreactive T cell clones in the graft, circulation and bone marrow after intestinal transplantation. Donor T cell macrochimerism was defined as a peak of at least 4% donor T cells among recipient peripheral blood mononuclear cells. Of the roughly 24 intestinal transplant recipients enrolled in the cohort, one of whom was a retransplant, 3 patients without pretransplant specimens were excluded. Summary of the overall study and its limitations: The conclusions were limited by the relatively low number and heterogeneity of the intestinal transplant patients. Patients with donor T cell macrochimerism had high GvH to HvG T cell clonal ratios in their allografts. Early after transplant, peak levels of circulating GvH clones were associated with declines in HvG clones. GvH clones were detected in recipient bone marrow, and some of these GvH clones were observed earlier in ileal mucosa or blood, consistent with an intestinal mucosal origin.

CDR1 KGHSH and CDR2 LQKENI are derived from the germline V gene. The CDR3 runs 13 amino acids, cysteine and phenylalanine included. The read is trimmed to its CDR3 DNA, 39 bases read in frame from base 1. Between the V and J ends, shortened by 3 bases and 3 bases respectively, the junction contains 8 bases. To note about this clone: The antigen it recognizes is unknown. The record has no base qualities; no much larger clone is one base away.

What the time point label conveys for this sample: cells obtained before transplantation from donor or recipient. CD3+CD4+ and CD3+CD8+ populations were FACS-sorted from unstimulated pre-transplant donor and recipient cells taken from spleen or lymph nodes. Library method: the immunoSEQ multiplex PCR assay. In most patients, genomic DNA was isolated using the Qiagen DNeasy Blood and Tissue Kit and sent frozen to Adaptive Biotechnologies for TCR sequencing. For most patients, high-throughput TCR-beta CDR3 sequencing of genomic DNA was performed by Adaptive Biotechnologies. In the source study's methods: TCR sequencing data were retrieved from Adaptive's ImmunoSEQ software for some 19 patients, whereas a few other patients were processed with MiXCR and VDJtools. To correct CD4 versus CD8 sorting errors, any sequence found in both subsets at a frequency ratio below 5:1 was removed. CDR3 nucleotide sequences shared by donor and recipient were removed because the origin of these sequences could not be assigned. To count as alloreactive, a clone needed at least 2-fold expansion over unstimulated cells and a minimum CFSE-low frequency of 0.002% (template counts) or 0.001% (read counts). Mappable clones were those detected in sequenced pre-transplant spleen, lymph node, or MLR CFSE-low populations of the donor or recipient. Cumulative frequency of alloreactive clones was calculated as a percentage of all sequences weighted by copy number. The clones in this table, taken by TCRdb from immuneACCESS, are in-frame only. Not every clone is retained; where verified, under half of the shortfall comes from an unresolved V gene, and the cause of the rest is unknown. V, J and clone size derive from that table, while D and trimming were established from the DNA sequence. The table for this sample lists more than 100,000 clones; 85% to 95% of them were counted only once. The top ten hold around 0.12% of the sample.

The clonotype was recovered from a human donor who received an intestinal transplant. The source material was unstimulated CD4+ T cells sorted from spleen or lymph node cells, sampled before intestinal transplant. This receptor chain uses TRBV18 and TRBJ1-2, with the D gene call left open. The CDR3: CASSPSIDYGYTF. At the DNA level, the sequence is TGTGCCAGCTCACCTAGTATTGACTATGGCTACACCTTC. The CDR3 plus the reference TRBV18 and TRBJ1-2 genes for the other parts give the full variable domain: NAGVMQNPRHLVRRRGQEARLRCSPMKGHSHVYWYRQLPEEGLKFMVYLQKENIIDESGMPKERFSAEFPKEGPSILRIQQVVRGDSAAYFCASSPSIDYGYTFGSGTRLTVV.